This T cell receptor beta chain was observed in a study of identical twins (dated by TCRdb to 2015 to 2016). As for the study more broadly: To test whether fetal clonotypes persist, the study used deep sequencing on TCR alpha and beta repertoires from monozygotic twins, unrelated adults of various ages, and cord blood. To rule out contamination, replicate twin experiments were performed at different times with different library preparation protocols.

All donors were healthy Caucasians. The method was 5' RACE. These reads were obtained on an Illumina HiSeq 2000. Template switching introduced a universal primer binding site; the final cDNA contained a unique molecular identifier, enabling accurate counting of TCR cDNA molecules. First-strand cDNA for TCR alpha and beta chains was synthesized from specific primers in the conserved constant-segment region. To control for contamination, every cDNA library was double barcoded, receiving both a SMART-Mk sample barcode and Illumina barcodes. TruSeq adapter sequences and Illumina sample barcodes were added in two successive PCR steps. The Illumina HiSeq platform was used with custom primers to sequence TCR alpha and beta cDNA libraries. In the source study's methods: Raw reads were processed with MiGEC to extract unique molecular identifiers, and MiXCR was used to determine CDR3 positions. For each individual, recombination models were inferred using an EM algorithm with the repgenHMM and IGoR tools. The tcR package in R was used for shared clonotype analysis, with sharing normalized by the product of cloneset sizes. To study raw recombination free of thymic and clonal selection effects, out-of-frame nonproductive sequences were analyzed. TCRdb ran its own pipeline on the public reads, namely fastp trimming at Q25 and MiXCR clone calling, and kept in-frame beta chains. Merged by CDR3 protein, the rows form single entries marked with the most common genes and DNA. The V and J calls and clone size come from TCRdb's table, not from the authors' own analysis. Recorded for this sample are some 1,700,000 distinct CDR3 sequences; more than 30% of them occurred a single time. 0.25% to 0.3% of the sample goes to the ten largest clones.

Overall study outcomes, separate from this receptor: Out-of-frame TCR alpha sharing in monozygotic twins was systematically underestimated by recombination models, whereas sharing between unrelated individuals was in agreement with the recombination models. A weaker excess of twin sharing was found in beta out-of-frame sequences because the signal-to-noise ratio was lowered by fewer shared sequences. Invariant T cells such as MAIT and iNKT could partly confound zero-insertion analyses, though diverse VJ usage argued against this for most clonotypes. Out-of-frame TCR alpha sequences shared between twins showed an excess of low generation-probability sequences compared with coincidental sharing between unrelated individuals. Fewer insertions were carried by abundant cord blood beta clonotypes; a weaker similar trend was observed in young adult naive repertoires, while no such trend was observed in memory repertoires. Because the same donors could not be followed over many years, conclusions were based on cross-sectional statistical analysis.

Concerning this clonotype itself: Its antigen target is currently unknown. Base quality data are lacking; no much larger clone is found one base away.

This sequence originates from a newborn girl in good health. The sequencing sample was made of cord blood.

The CDR3 is CASSVSQEPYGYTF. The sequenced DNA is TGTGCCAGCAGCGTATCCCAGGAACCTTATGGCTACACCTTC. This receptor chain uses TRBV9 and TRBJ1-2, with the identity of the D gene unclear. The CDR3 spans 14 residues, from the cysteine through the phenylalanine. The read is trimmed to its CDR3 DNA, 42 bases read in frame from base 1. V is pared back by 1 base and J by 5 bases, with 12 bases lying between the germline termini. Reading the germline V gene gives CDR1 SGDLS and CDR2 YYNGEE.